The T cell receptor beta chain described here comes from a study of CD8 T cells in ankylosing spondylitis. This clonotype was recorded a few times. Its cognate antigen is unknown. The study's findings and limits: Ankylosing spondylitis blood appeared to be characterized by a TCR beta motif of several highly homologous variants.

Generation of TCR beta libraries employed quantitative 5'-RACE incorporating molecular barcodes. TCRdb reanalysed the 5' RACE reads using MiXCR and keeps one entry per CDR3 protein. The sample carries about 160,000 distinct CDR3 sequences, under 45% recorded once. Trimming left V 3 bases short and J 4 bases short, with 13 bases between. This CDR3 is 15 amino acids long. Per the germline V gene, CDR1 is ENHRY and CDR2 is SYGVKD. The receptor was isolated from a male donor with ankylosing spondylitis. Source material: synovial fluid, either unsorted or a sorted T cell fraction (not recorded which). J is TRBJ2-1 and V is TRBV10-3, with D unresolved. The CDR3 region is CAISEVQETYNEQFF. In DNA, the CDR3 is TGTGCCATCAGTGAAGTTCAGGAGACGTACAATGAGCAGTTCTTC.